This T cell receptor (beta chain) was retrieved from a study of early T cells in non-severe SARS-CoV-2 infection. Overall study: Chains were unpaired, as sequencing was done on bulk RNA from unsorted whole blood. Study-wide results and caveats: Anti-spike CD8 specificities were favored by VDJdb matching, whose results missed private and CD4 specificities.

Worth noting for this clonotype: The target antigen is unknown.

The CDR3 is made up of 13 amino acids. The V end was cut by 0 bases, the J end by 14 bases, with 13 bases between. Germline V gene data show CDR1 as MNHEY and CDR2 as SVGAGI. The TCR library protocol attached unique molecular identifiers to the individual cDNA molecules. TCRdb used MiXCR to reprocess the 5' RACE reads, holding one entry per CDR3 protein. The table records 95,000 to 110,000 distinct CDR3 sequences, over 8.5% of them present only once. The origin of this receptor is an adult who was a healthcare worker with PCR-confirmed SARS-CoV-2 infection or an uninfected control (not recorded which). Sequencing used whole blood. This chain links TRBV6-5 with TRBJ1-4, with a tentative D call TRBD1 (5 bases). The CDR3 region has the DNA TGTGCCAGCAGTTACTCGAGACGGGGGGTTCTGTTTTTT. Residues: CASSYSRRGVLFF.